This T cell receptor beta chain was recorded in a study of cytomegalovirus exposure and HLA in healthy donors. Only in-frame clones appear in the TCRdb table, and some are missing; sequencing was by immunoSEQ multiplex PCR. The table records about 75,000 clones, roughly 80% of them present only once. CDR1 is SGHDN and CDR2 is FVKESK in the germline V gene. CDR3 size: 13 residues. V was trimmed by 3 bases and J by 4 bases, leaving 9 bases between them. The receptor comes from a man aged 25 to 45 in good health and CMV-seronegative. The sequencing sample was made of PBMCs. The chain combines TRBV14 with TRBJ1-2; possible D gene TRBD1, 5 bases. In nucleotides, the CDR3 is TGTGCCAGCAGCCAGTACAGGACCTATGGCTACACCTTC. As protein: CASSQYRTYGYTF. The whole variable domain, remainder taken from reference TRBV14 and TRBJ1-2, is EAGVTQFPSHSVIEKGQTVTLRCDPISGHDNLYWYRRVMGKEIKFLLHFVKESKQDESGMPNNRFLAERTGGTYSTLKVQPAELEDSGVYFCASSQYRTYGYTFGSGTRLTVV.